This T cell receptor beta chain was recorded in a study of blood T cell repertoires in COVID-19. The CDR3 length is 12 residues. The ends lost 6 bases at V and 10 bases at J; junction bases unmatched: 6. Per germline, CDR1 WSHSY and CDR2 SAAADI. Clones were sequenced by immunoSEQ multiplex PCR, and TCRdb holds only the in-frame ones, with some missing. Of about 160,000 clones in the sample, approximately 90% are singletons; the top ten hold about 9.3%. The chain combines TRBV10-2 with TRBJ2-1; 7 bases align to TRBD2. This TCR came from a woman between 70 and 85 years old with COVID-19, enrolled during active disease. Sequenced: peripheral blood. This CDR3 is CASSSTSVEQFF. DNA of the CDR3: TGCGCCAGCAGCTCCACTAGCGTCGAGCAGTTCTTC.